This T cell receptor beta chain appears in the sequencing data of a study of blood T cell repertoires in COVID-19. The CDR3 length is 18 residues. After removal of 3 bases from V and 0 bases from J, the junction contained 8 bases not matched to a gene. Germline lookup yields CDR1 MGHDK and CDR2 SYGVNS. In the original analysis: How many nucleated cells were present was estimated from reference gene primer amplification. TCRdb's copy holds only in-frame clones and misses some; the assay was immunoSEQ multiplex PCR. The V and J calls and clone size come from that table; D and trimming were worked out from the DNA. Of about 180,000 clones in the sample, around 86% were seen once.

The TCR was taken from a woman aged 25 to 39 who had recovered from COVID-19. The sample comprised PBMCs or T cells enriched from blood (not recorded which). The rearrangement links TRBV25-1 to TRBJ2-2; TRBD1 matches 9 bases. The CDR3 loop is CASSDRQGVSANTGELFF. The CDR3, as DNA: TGTGCCAGCAGTGACAGACAGGGGGTTAGTGCGAACACCGGGGAGCTGTTTTTT.